The 22 T cell receptor beta chains listed next were all sequenced from one sample in a study of CD8+CD57+ T cells in acquired aplastic anemia. Genomic DNA, serving as template, underwent TCR beta VDJ and CDR3 profiling. MiXCR, run by TCRdb on the reads, gives a single entry per CDR3 protein. This table holds about 190,000 distinct CDR3 sequences, about 53% found once. Sample: sorted CD4+, CD8+, or CD8+CD57+ T cells (not recorded which) from PBMCs. These TCRs come from a human donor in good health, serving as a control.

Worth noting for this clonotype: One end of the junction varies from germline; a read error may be responsible. The chain employs TRBV3-1 and TRBJ2-7; possible D gene TRBD2, 5 bases. The CDR3 runs to 14 residues. CDR1 LGHDT and CDR2 YNNKEL come from the germline V gene (reference sequence). As DNA, the CDR3 is TGCGCCAGCAGCCAATGCGCCGGGAACGCGCAGCAGTACTTC. Its translation: CASSQCAGNAQQYF.

J is TRBJ2-3 and V is TRBV2, with 7 positions matching TRBD2. Germline V CDR1 and CDR2: SNHLY, FYNNEI. The CDR3 runs to 10 residues. V lost 7 bases, J lost 11 bases, and 3 bases stayed unmatched. The CDR3 sequence is CASTGLEQYF. CDR3 coding DNA: TGTGCCAGCACAGGACTAGAGCAGTATTTT.

V is TRBV25-1 and J is TRBJ2-3, with a tentative D call TRBD2 (6 bases). The CDR3 is made up of 14 amino acids. V lost 6 bases and J 0 bases, leaving 10 bases between the germline ends. Germline V gene lookup returns CDR1 MGHDK and CDR2 SYGVNS. The CDR3 DNA follows: TGTGCCAGCAGCGCAGGACTAAGCACAGATACGCAGTATTTT. Its translation: CASSAGLSTDTQYF.

The chain joins TRBV9 to TRBJ1-2; the match to TRBD1 covers 7 bases. This CDR3 has 19 amino acids. CDR1 is SGDLS and CDR2 is YYNGEE in the germline V gene. J gave up 4 bases and V 2 bases, and 20 bases lay outside the gene matches. CDR3 sequence reads: CASSVDRTGKSTQGYGYTF. In DNA, the CDR3 is TGTGCCAGCAGCGTGGATCGGACAGGAAAATCTACTCAAGGCTATGGCTACACCTTC.

This clonotype was detected ten times or more. The chain employs TRBV6-4 and TRBJ2-1, with 9 bases lining up with TRBD2. The CDR3 has 16 amino acids. V lost 4 bases to trimming and J lost 7 bases; unmatched junction nucleotides: 11. CDR1 MRHNA and CDR2 SNTAGT come from the germline V gene. The CDR3 spells CASSGFRGGALNEQFF. The CDR3, as DNA: TGTGCCAGCAGTGGGTTTCGCGGGGGGGCCCTAAATGAGCAGTTCTTC.

In this sample, this clonotype turned up many times. This chain uses TRBV6-1 with TRBJ1-2; TRBD1 aligns across 9 bases. V shed 2 bases and J 4 bases; nucleotides not matched to a gene: 5. The length of the CDR3 is 15 residues. Germline V gives CDR1 MNHNS, CDR2 SASEGT. CDR3 protein: CASSESGTGTYGYTF. For the CDR3, the DNA is TGTGCCAGCAGTGAATCAGGGACAGGGACCTATGGCTACACCTTC.

The CDR3: CASSFTGGGPDTQYF. The CDR3 nucleotides are TGTGCCAGCAGCTTCACAGGGGGAGGTCCCGATACGCAGTATTTT. The chain recombines TRBV7-8 with TRBJ2-3, with 8 nucleotides matching TRBD1. Germline values: CDR1 SGHVS, CDR2 FQNEAQ. The V gene end was trimmed by 3 bases and the J gene end by 6 bases; junction bases not matched to a gene: 8. This CDR3 has 15 amino acids.

The chain combines TRBV20-1 with TRBJ1-5; unclear D gene. Trimming pared 3 bases from V and 0 bases from J, leaving 9 bases between. This CDR3 region has 14 residues. Germline V gene sequence: CDR1 DFQATT, CDR2 SNEGSKA (reference sequence). The CDR3 reads CSASATLSNQPQHF. The CDR3 nucleotides read TGCAGTGCTAGTGCCACCCTTAGCAATCAGCCCCAGCATTTT.

The chain has TRBV25-1 and TRBJ1-2; D unresolved. Trimming shortened V by 2 bases and J by 4 bases, and 11 bases separated the two germline ends. The CDR3 covers 14 residues. Germline CDR1 MGHDK, CDR2 SYGVNS. The CDR3 coding sequence is TGTGCCAGCAGTGAAGCCACAGTAGTCTATGGCTACACCTTC. Translating gives CASSEATVVYGYTF.

This clonotype has at least ten counts. This chain uses TRBV5-1 with TRBJ2-7, with D tentatively TRBD2 (7 bases). CDR3 length equals 15 residues. V was pared by 0 bases and J by 7 bases, with 17 bases between. Germline CDR1 and CDR2: SGHRS and YFSETQ. DNA for the CDR3: TGCGCCAGCAGCTTGGAGGGCGGGGGCGCGCAAGAGCAGTACTTC. Translating gives CASSLEGGGAQEQYF.

Regarding this clonotype: One end of the junction fails to match germline, which may point to a read error. The CDR3 sequence is CASSLASTGDEQYF. The CDR3 DNA reads as TGCGCCAGCAGCTTGGCCTCGACAGGGGACGAGCAGTACTTC. The V and J genes are TRBV7-9 and TRBJ2-5; TRBD1 matches at 8 bases. The J call may be in error: the DNA end matches TRBJ2-7 better. CDR1 and CDR2 from the germline V gene are SEHNR and FQNEAQ (reference sequence). The CDR3 length is 14 residues.

In this sample, this clonotype turned up many times. CDR3 sequence (DNA): TGCAGCGTTACAGGACAGGTTTTCTACGAGCAGTACTTC. Protein product: CSVTGQVFYEQYF. The chain carries TRBV29-1 and TRBJ2-7, with 7 bases matching TRBD1. CDR3 length equals 13 residues. J lost 3 bases, V lost 5 bases, and 7 bases had no gene match. The germline gives CDR1 SQVTM, CDR2 ANQGSEA.

This clonotype appeared many times. This rearrangement joins TRBV5-1 to TRBJ2-3; 11 bases are a match to TRBD1. Losses at the gene ends were 0 bases for V and 5 bases for J; bases not matched to a gene: 5. This CDR3 has 16 amino acids. CDR1 is SGHRS and CDR2 is YFSETQ in the germline V gene. This CDR3 is CASSLGGTGGLDTQYF. The CDR3 nucleotides read TGCGCCAGCAGCTTGGGAGGGACAGGGGGGCTAGATACGCAGTATTTT.

This chain connects TRBV10-3 to TRBJ1-5, with D tentatively TRBD1 (6 bases). The CDR3 sequence is 14 residues long. The germline V and J ends were trimmed by 11 bases and 4 bases, with 18 bases remaining between them. CDR1 is ENHRY, CDR2 SYGVKD, per germline. The CDR3 protein is CASQTGTLNQPQHF. In DNA, the CDR3 is TGTGCCTCGCAGACCGGGACACTTAATCAGCCCCAGCATTTT.

V and J are TRBV20-1 and TRBJ2-5; 9 bases align to TRBD2. Germline CDR1 DFQATT, CDR2 SNEGSKA (reference sequence). V gave up 4 bases and J gave up 0 bases; unmatched junction bases: 9. The CDR3 has 16 residues. This CDR3 is CSATPPSGTYQETQYF. The DNA of the CDR3 is TGCAGTGCTACCCCGCCTAGCGGGACTTACCAAGAGACCCAGTACTTC.

The table lists this clonotype with many counts. The rearrangement uses TRBV19 and TRBJ1-2; 7 positions agree with TRBD1. Germline V gives CDR1 LNHDA, CDR2 SQIVND (reference sequence). The V segment lost 7 bases and the J segment 5 bases; nucleotides outside the gene matches: 16. The CDR3 contains 16 residues. The CDR3 spells CASTRRGSYAPYGYTF. In DNA, the CDR3 is TGTGCCAGTACCCGCAGGGGGTCCTACGCTCCTTATGGCTACACCTTC.

This clonotype has a count of ten or more. V and J are TRBV2 and TRBJ2-2; D uncertain. V was trimmed by 6 bases and J by 0 bases, leaving 8 bases between them. Germline-derived CDR1 and CDR2 are SNHLY and FYNNEI. CDR3 length equals 14 residues. The CDR3 DNA reads as TGTGCCAGCAGGGTTACCGCGAACACCGGGGAGCTGTTTTTT. Amino acid sequence: CASRVTANTGELFF.

The CDR3: CSARDSQGHTEAFF. Here the CDR3 DNA reads TGCAGTGCTAGAGATTCCCAAGGCCACACTGAAGCTTTCTTT. The rearrangement links TRBV20-1 to TRBJ1-1, with D uncertain. Germline V CDR1 and CDR2: DFQATT, SNEGSKA (reference sequence). The ends were cut back, 0 bases at V and 3 bases at J, with 11 bases in the middle. The CDR3 totals 14 residues.

The chain couples TRBV2 to TRBJ1-1; 8 positions match TRBD1. Germline assignment: CDR1 SNHLY and CDR2 FYNNEI. The CDR3 loop spans 14 amino acids. After removal of 8 bases from V and 1 base from J, the junction contained 6 bases not matched to a gene. The CDR3 reads CASVVDRGNTEAFF. The CDR3, as DNA: TGTGCCAGCGTAGTTGACAGGGGGAACACTGAAGCTTTCTTT.

This chain connects TRBV7-9 to TRBJ2-5; 7 positions match TRBD1. Germline V gives CDR1 SEHNR, CDR2 FQNEAQ (reference sequence). The V segment lost 4 bases and the J segment 1 base; nucleotides outside the gene matches: 9. The CDR3 is 16 residues long. As DNA, the CDR3 is TGTGCCAGCAGCTCAGTCTGGGACAGAGCCCAAGAGACCCAGTACTTC. This translates into CASSSVWDRAQETQYF.

The gene calls are TRBV10-2 and TRBJ1-1, with unresolved D. Germline CDR1 is WSHSY and CDR2 is SAAADI. This CDR3 has 13 amino acids. Between the trimmed V and J ends, which lost 5 bases and 2 bases, there was a span of 9 bases. The CDR3 region is CASSQPLNTEAFF. The CDR3 DNA reads TGCGCCAGCAGTCAACCACTAAACACTGAAGCTTTCTTT.

The V gene is TRBV7-2, the J gene TRBJ1-1; the D is unclear. Germline assignment: CDR1 SGHTA and CDR2 FQGNSA. The CDR3 is 13 amino acids. V lost 5 bases, J lost 1 base, and 8 bases lay in between. As DNA, the CDR3 is TGTGCCAGCAGCCGAGTTCCGAACACTGAAGCTTTCTTT. Encoded protein: CASSRVPNTEAFF.